This T cell receptor beta chain was captured in a study of human T cells and chemical hapten exposure (dated by TCRdb to about 2021). General notes on the study: For sensitization, 2% DPC in acetone was applied to a roughly 2 cm by roughly 2 cm area of upper inner arm skin. Blood for TCR sequencing was provided by twenty-nine alopecia patients at one to four time points (pre-sensitization, 2, 6 and 24 weeks). Libraries were pooled for sequencing, and per-sample TCR yields varied mainly because of small differences in library volumes within the pool. Throughout the roughly 23-week study period, patients were also given weekly therapeutic DPC doses on the scalp. Peripheral blood TCR repertoire changes were tracked in vivo in alopecia patients during primary and secondary sensitization to the hapten diphenylcyclopropenone (DPC). The mostly female patient cohort included alopecia areata with under or over 50% scalp involvement, alopecia totalis and alopecia universalis. Blood samples were taken from patients before sensitization (week 0) and at 2, 6 and about 24 weeks after DPC sensitization. Patch testing was performed on the upper back with Finn chambers containing 0.01% DPC, and the patch tests were scored after 6 days according to International Contact Dermatitis Research Group standards.

The intended sense of this specimen's time point label: pre-sensitization, week 0. The treatment or condition label for this specimen denotes: therapeutic diphenylcyclopropenone sensitization with weekly scalp DPC. At every patch-test visit, the blood draw took place before the patch test was put on. Patients were eligible if aged 18 to 70, diagnosed with alopecia and judged suitable for DPC therapy, and pregnant patients were excluded. Total RNA was extracted from unfractionated whole blood that had been collected in Tempus Blood RNA tubes. The cysteine opens and the phenylalanine closes a CDR3 of 15 amino acids. The retained sequence is limited to the CDR3, 45 bases, with the frame set at the first base. Looking up the germline V gene yields CDR1 ENHRY and CDR2 SYGVKD. V lost 2 bases and J lost 2 bases; the stretch between them is 12 bases long. This clonotype was detected only a few times. What antigen it recognizes has not been identified. The sample holds no much larger clone one base away, and base qualities are not on file.

Library creation used RACE. Sequencer: NextSeq 500. During library preparation, unique molecular identifiers were attached to individual cDNA molecules so that TCRs could be counted quantitatively and reproducibly. Both TCR alpha and TCR beta chains were sequenced from each blood RNA sample. The study's processing was this. The median number of TCRs per sample was around 96,000, ranging from about 20,000 to 700,000. The Decombinator software suite was used to annotate V, J and CDR3 in the TCR reads. For the PS versus PT1 abundance plots, all samples were subsampled to the same number of TCRs (28,000). Expanded TCRs were defined as absent before sensitization and observed at least eight times at the 2-week time point. TCRdb reran the public reads through fastp at Q25 and MiXCR, keeping productive beta chains. Each entry merges the rows of one CDR3 protein and shows their most common DNA and genes. TCRdb, not the original authors, processed these V and J calls. This sample gives tens of thousands of distinct CDR3 sequences in total; 8% to 10% of them show up just once. Around 3.6% of the sample is held by the ten biggest clonotypes.

Findings and caveats that apply to the study as a whole: Significantly more large CDR3 similarity clusters were formed by expanded TCRs than by pre-sensitization or healthy control sets, consistent with antigen-driven responses. Because all patients had alopecia, a presumed autoimmune disease, the immune response of the patients might differ from that of healthy individuals. After repeated subsampling, changes were observed in the strength of the expansion versus patch-test correlation and in the threshold at which the correlation became significant. No change with DPC sensitization was found in the number of TCRs above 1 in 1000 frequency, and no evidence of global repertoire structure alterations was found. A positive correlation was found between the number of PT1 expanded TCRs and patch test score, with significance reached at thresholds 8, 16 and 32 but not 4.

This chain is built from TRBV10-3 and TRBJ2-5, with a weak D call of TRBD2 (5 bases match). The clonotype originates from a woman in her forties with alopecia areata. Some clones in this sample may be carry-over from other donors' samples. Source: whole blood, taken in connection with sensitization to the hapten diphenylcyclopropenone (DPC). DNA sequence: TGTGCCATCAGTGAGCGGCTGACTAAACAAGAGACCCAGTACTTC. Translation gives CAISERLTKQETQYF.